These T cell receptor beta chains were read from a single sample in a study of blood T cell repertoires in COVID-19. Clones were read by immunoSEQ multiplex PCR, and TCRdb kept only the in-frame ones, dropping some. The sample has more than 200,000 clones, 82% seen once. The sample was peripheral blood. The receptor set was obtained from a woman of 80 years or more with COVID-19, enrolled during active disease. CDR3s include the opening cysteine and the closing phenylalanine or tryptophan. A D gene is named only where the DNA matches it firmly. Rows may omit the clone size; those that give it use once, few, many or a size class.

J gene | D gene | CDR3 length | V gene | clone size | CDR3 protein | CDR3 DNA
TRBJ1-5 | NA | 14 | TRBV2 | NA | CASTLDSPNQPQHF | TGTGCCAGCACCTTGGACAGCCCCAATCAGCCCCAGCATTTT
TRBJ2-6 | NA | 17 | TRBV5-5 | once | CASSSSNYLSGANVLTF | TGTGCCAGCAGCTCCAGCAACTACCTCTCTGGGGCCAACGTCCTGACTTTC
TRBJ2-1 | NA | 14 | TRBV24-1 | NA | CATSGGVAYNEQFF | TGTGCCACCAGTGGGGGAGTAGCCTACAATGAGCAGTTCTTC
TRBJ2-7 | TRBD2 | 16 | TRBV6-5 | NA | CASSYLHSGRANEQYF | TGTGCCAGCAGTTACCTGCATAGCGGGAGAGCGAACGAGCAGTACTTC
TRBJ2-5 | TRBD2 | 14 | TRBV10-3 | NA | CAISDGSGGETQYF | TGTGCCATCAGTGACGGTAGCGGGGGAGAGACCCAGTACTTC
TRBJ2-7 | TRBD1 | 14 | TRBV4-1 | NA | CASSQEGTGTEQYF | TGCGCCAGCAGCCAAGAAGGGACAGGTACCGAGCAGTACTTC
TRBJ2-1 | TRBD2 | 16 | TRBV30 | NA | CAWSVGLSGGDNEQFF | TGTGCCTGGAGTGTAGGCCTTAGCGGGGGGGACAATGAGCAGTTCTTC
TRBJ1-5 | NA | 17 | TRBV28 | NA | CASLSRVQGPRNQPQHF | TGTGCCAGCCTTTCTAGGGTCCAGGGGCCCCGTAATCAGCCCCAGCATTTT
TRBJ1-1 | NA | 14 | TRBV19 | NA | CASSIGSSSTEAFF | TGTGCCAGTAGTATTGGTAGTTCGTCAACTGAAGCTTTCTTT
TRBJ1-1 | NA | 13 | TRBV9 | NA | CASSARPDSEAFF | TGTGCCAGCAGCGCGAGACCGGACAGTGAAGCTTTCTTT
TRBJ1-2 | NA | 15 | TRBV6-5 | few | CASSYSYRDSNGYTF | TGTGCCAGCAGTTACTCCTACCGGGACTCGAACGGCTACACCTTC
TRBJ1-2 | TRBD1 | 16 | TRBV10-3 | NA | CAISESMLTGVYGYTF | TGTGCCATCAGTGAGTCGATGTTGACAGGGGTGTATGGCTACACCTTC
TRBJ2-7 | TRBD2 | 14 | TRBV30 | NA | CAWSVPGTAGGQYF | TGTGCCTGGAGTGTACCCGGGACAGCGGGGGGGCAGTACTTC
TRBJ2-2 | TRBD2 | 16 | TRBV7-2 | NA | CASSLASGRVSGELFF | TGTGCCAGCAGCTTGGCTAGCGGGAGGGTATCCGGGGAGCTGTTTTTT
TRBJ2-1 | TRBD2 | 16 | TRBV6-2/TRBV6-3 | NA | CASSPWTSGGGNEQFF | TGTGCCAGCAGCCCATGGACTAGCGGTGGGGGCAATGAGCAGTTCTTC
TRBJ2-1 | NA | 16 | TRBV5-6 | NA | CASSQRISAFGNEQFF | TGTGCCAGCAGCCAGCGGATCTCGGCTTTTGGGAATGAGCAGTTCTTC
TRBJ2-1 | NA | 16 | TRBV7-2 | NA | CASSPTGTYTYNEQFF | TGTGCCAGCAGCCCGACCGGGACTTACACTTACAATGAGCAGTTCTTC
TRBJ2-2 | TRBD2 | 17 | TRBV27 | NA | CASSLYFGGLGTGELFF | TGTGCCAGCAGTTTATATTTCGGGGGGTTGGGCACCGGGGAGCTGTTTTTT
TRBJ2-1 | TRBD2 | 14 | TRBV9 | NA | CASNPSGRINEQFF | TGTGCCAGCAACCCCAGCGGGAGAATCAATGAGCAGTTCTTC
TRBJ1-1 | NA | 15 | TRBV19 | NA | CASSIQPRLDAEAFF | TGTGCCAGTAGTATTCAGCCCAGGCTCGACGCTGAAGCTTTCTTT
TRBJ2-3 | TRBD2 | 14 | TRBV2 | NA | CASRLAGGPETQYF | TGTGCCAGCCGACTAGCGGGAGGGCCGGAAACGCAGTATTTT
TRBJ2-1 | TRBD1 | 15 | TRBV24-1 | NA | CATSALGQGANEQFF | TGTGCCACCAGTGCCTTGGGACAGGGGGCGAATGAGCAGTTCTTC
TRBJ1-1 | TRBD1 | 16 | TRBV5-5 | NA | CASSSRVGQPNTEAFF | TGTGCCAGCAGCTCGCGTGTGGGACAGCCGAACACTGAAGCTTTCTTT
TRBJ2-1 | TRBD2 | 15 | TRBV3-1/TRBV3-2 | NA | CASSLGLAGNNEQFF | TGTGCCAGCAGCTTGGGTCTAGCGGGGAACAATGAGCAGTTCTTC
TRBJ1-2 | NA | 13 | TRBV6-6 | NA | CASSADSNYGYTF | TGTGCCAGCAGTGCCGACTCTAACTATGGCTACACCTTC
TRBJ1-2 | TRBD1 | 17 | TRBV4-1 | NA | CASSQDPQGASYYGYTF | TGCGCCAGCAGCCAAGATCCCCAGGGGGCCTCCTACTATGGCTACACCTTC
TRBJ2-3 | NA | 16 | TRBV7-2 | NA | CASSKGLQYGPDTQYF | TGTGCCAGCAGCAAGGGACTGCAGTACGGCCCAGATACGCAGTATTTT
TRBJ1-5 | NA | 14 | TRBV27 | NA | CASRARSSNQPQHF | TGTGCCAGCCGCGCCCGATCCAGCAATCAGCCCCAGCATTTT
TRBJ2-7 | NA | 14 | TRBV19 | NA | CASSIWGRTYEQYF | TGTGCCAGTAGTATATGGGGCAGGACCTACGAGCAGTACTTC
TRBJ2-1 | TRBD2 | 15 | TRBV5-4 | NA | CASSLLAGSPGEQFF | TGTGCCAGCAGCTTGCTAGCGGGGTCGCCCGGGGAGCAGTTCTTC
TRBJ1-5 | NA | 20 | TRBV28 | NA | CASSLFPPATLTYSNQPQHF | TGTGCCAGCAGTTTATTCCCGCCAGCGACCCTTACTTATAGCAATCAGCCCCAGCATTTT
TRBJ1-2 | NA | 13 | TRBV12-3/TRBV12-4 | few | CASSVQGPGGYTF | TGTGCCAGCAGTGTACAGGGCCCGGGAGGCTACACCTTC
TRBJ1-5 | NA | 16 | TRBV2 | few | CASRPRGYPGKQPQHF | TGTGCCAGTCGACCGAGAGGCTATCCGGGGAAACAGCCCCAGCATTTT
TRBJ1-2 | NA | 15 | TRBV30 | NA | CAWSVRQGINYGYTF | TGTGCCTGGAGTGTACGGCAGGGGATTAACTATGGCTACACCTTC
TRBJ1-2 | NA | 17 | TRBV4-2 | NA | CASSQDSNYRGIYGYTF | TGTGCCAGCAGCCAAGATAGTAACTACAGAGGGATCTATGGCTACACCTTC
TRBJ1-1 | TRBD1 | 17 | TRBV30 | NA | CAWSVPQTGGWSTEAFF | TGTGCCTGGAGTGTCCCTCAGACAGGGGGATGGAGCACTGAAGCTTTCTTT
TRBJ1-1 | NA | 14 | TRBV6-2/TRBV6-3 | NA | CASSYAPMNTEAFF | TGTGCCAGCAGTTACGCGCCGATGAACACTGAAGCTTTCTTT
TRBJ1-6 | NA | 13 | TRBV28 | NA | CASIPTGNSPLHF | TGTGCCAGCATCCCAACCGGGAATTCACCCCTCCACTTT
TRBJ2-1 | TRBD1 | 11 | TRBV6-6 | few | CASSSGTGFFF | TGTGCCAGCAGCTCCGGGACAGGTTTTTTCTTC
TRBJ1-5 | NA | 13 | TRBV19 | NA | CASMEGWDQPQHF | TGTGCCAGTATGGAGGGGTGGGATCAGCCCCAGCATTTT